What follows are 16 T cell receptor beta chains derived from one specimen sequenced in a study of CD8+ T cells in alopecia areata. Sequencing templates came from extracted RNA that was reverse transcribed into cDNA. TCRdb's table, derived via immunoSEQ multiplex PCR, lists solely in-frame clones and lacks some. This repertoire holds about 110,000 clones, and none appear only once. Sequencing used lesional skin. These receptors were collected from a C3H/HeJ mouse with alopecia areata. Strain haplotype (MHC): H2-k.

About this clone: Gene names and germline refer to mouse. Sequencing ends 4 residues short of the CDR3 end; the germline J gene provides the rest. The chain employs TRBV13-2 and TRBJ2-5; 7 bases are a match to TRBD1. The CDR3 has 13 residues. CDR1 is NNHNN and CDR2 is SYGAGS in the germline V gene (reference sequence). The CDR3 DNA, read in part, is TGTGCCAGCGGTGATTCGGACAGGGAC. Amino acids: CASGDSDRD. The entire CDR3 sequence reads CASGDSDRDTQYF.

As to this clone: Gene names refer to mouse genes. The CDR3 extends 4 residues past the end of the read, so its final part is completed from the germline J gene. The chain couples TRBV13-3 to TRBJ2-1, with 9 bases that match TRBD1. In germline, CDR1 is NNHDY, CDR2 SYVADS. After removal of 7 bases from V and 4 bases from J, the junction contained 9 bases not matched to a gene. The CDR3 loop spans 15 amino acids. The sequenced CDR3 bases are TGTGCCAGCGTTTCCGGGACAGGGTTTTATGCT. Translation: CASVSGTGFYA. The complete CDR3 protein is CASVSGTGFYAEQFF.

In the case of this clone: Genes and germline come from the mouse. The read terminates 4 residues ahead of where the CDR3 ends, so the germline J gene completes it. The chain employs TRBV13-3 and TRBJ2-1, with 9 bases that match TRBD2. The germline V gene encodes CDR1 NNHDY and CDR2 SYVADS. The CDR3 runs 14 residues. The junction had 3 bases not matched to a gene; V was cut back by 4 bases and J by 4 bases. CDR3 region: CASSFGGAYAEQFF. The sequenced part of the CDR3 DNA is TGTGCCAGCAGTTTTGGGGGGGCTTATGCT.

Only a few counts were recorded for this clone. Each gene name is a mouse one. With the read ending 4 residues before the CDR3 end, the germline J gene is used to fill in that end. J is TRBJ2-7 and V is TRBV19, with a tentative D call TRBD1 (6 bases). From germline, CDR1 is FNHDT and CDR2 SITEND (reference sequence). V was cut by 3 bases and J by 2 bases, with 9 bases left in between. CDR3 size: 13 residues. The CDR3: CASSRTATYEQYF. Partial CDR3 DNA: TGTGCCAGCAGTAGGACAGCAACCTAT.

On this clone itself: The gene names given are mouse names. The read comes to an end 4 residues before the CDR3 does, leaving the germline J gene to fill in the end. This chain connects TRBV13-1 to TRBJ1-1; tentative D call: TRBD1 (5 bases). Germline V gives CDR1 NSHNY, CDR2 SYGAGN. The CDR3 is made up of 14 amino acids. Between the trimmed V and J ends, which lost 3 bases and 3 bases, there was a span of 12 bases. The part of the CDR3 DNA that was read is TGTGCCAGCAGTGTTGGGGGAGTACACACA. Amino acid sequence: CASSVGGVHT. The full CDR3 sequence reads CASSVGGVHTEVFF.

The table lists this clone with many counts. The gene symbols are mouse symbols. The read falls 4 residues short of the CDR3 end, and the missing part is taken from the germline J gene. This rearrangement joins TRBV17 to TRBJ2-7, with D possibly TRBD1 on 6 matching bases. The CDR3 is 13 amino acids. Germline V gives CDR1 MNHDT, CDR2 YYDKIL. V lost 6 bases, J lost 0 bases, and 9 bases lay in between. The CDR3 sequence is CASSRDNSYEQYF. CDR3 DNA, as far as it was read: TGTGCTAGCAGCCGGGACAACTCCTAT.

This clone was detected only a few times. Mouse names are used for the genes. The CDR3 DNA, read in part, is TGTGCCAGCAGTGACGGGGACTGGAGCTAT. Protein sequence: CASSDGDWSY. The whole CDR3 protein reads CASSDGDWSYEQYF. This chain connects TRBV13-3 to TRBJ2-7, with TRBD2 identical over 8 bases. Read data end 4 residues before the CDR3 end; the end is taken from the germline J gene. The CDR3 loop spans 14 amino acids. Germline CDR1 is NNHDY and CDR2 is SYVADS. The junction had 4 bases not matched to a gene; V was cut back by 2 bases and J by 3 bases.

To note about this clone: Any gene name here is a mouse gene name. The read is 4 residues too short to cover the CDR3 end, so that end is filled in from the germline J gene. The genes are TRBV1 and TRBJ1-1, with a tentative D call TRBD1 (5 bases). Trimming stripped 4 bases from V and 1 base from J, with 10 bases between. Germline CDR1 NSQYPW, CDR2 LRSPGD (reference sequence). The CDR3 extends over 14 amino acids. This CDR3 is CTCSGGEKNTEVFF. The sequenced CDR3 bases are TGCACCTGCAGTGGGGGGGAAAAAAACACA.

This clone was seen a few times. All gene names here are mouse names. The sequence runs out 4 residues before the end of the CDR3; the remainder is reconstructed from the germline J gene. The chain combines TRBV13-3 with TRBJ2-5, with TRBD1 as a possible D gene (6 bases). The CDR3 covers 15 residues. The ends were cut back, 4 bases at V and 0 bases at J, with 12 bases in the middle. From germline, CDR1 is NNHDY and CDR2 SYVADS. The sequenced part of the CDR3 DNA is TGTGCCAGCAGTCCCCGGGACAATAACCAAGAC. It yields the protein CASSPRDNNQD. The full CDR3 protein is CASSPRDNNQDTQYF.

This clone was recorded a few times. The germline and genes are mouse ones. The CDR3 end lies 4 residues beyond the end of the read and is filled in from the germline J gene. The genes are TRBV13-1 and TRBJ2-5; 8 bases are shared with TRBD2. The CDR3 spans 15 residues. V shed 2 bases and J 3 bases; nucleotides not matched to a gene: 5. Germline V gene lookup returns CDR1 NSHNY and CDR2 SYGAGN. The DNA read from the CDR3 is TGTGCCAGCAGTGAGAACCGGGACTGGCAAGAC. Residues: CASSENRDWQD. The entire CDR3 protein is CASSENRDWQDTQYF.

There are many counts of this clone. Germline and genes: mouse. The read ends 4 residues early relative to the CDR3; the germline J gene fills the gap. V and J are TRBV13-3 and TRBJ2-3; the match to TRBD2 covers 7 bases. Trimming took 0 bases from V and 0 from J; bases not matched to a gene: 4. Per the germline V gene, CDR1 is NNHDY and CDR2 is SYVADS. The CDR3 runs 16 residues. The sequenced CDR3 bases are TGTGCCAGCAGTGATGAGGCTGGGGGAAGTGCAGAA. Translation: CASSDEAGGSAE. The CDR3, in full, reads CASSDEAGGSAETLYF.

This clone has more than one count but fewer than ten. Gene names denote mouse genes. The read ends 4 residues before the CDR3 terminus; that terminus is restored from the germline J gene. This rearrangement joins TRBV13-1 to TRBJ1-4; possibly TRBD1 for D (6 bases). This CDR3 is 15 amino acids long. V lost 2 bases and J lost 2, with 10 bases in between. The V gene's germline CDR1 is NSHNY and CDR2 SYGAGN. CDR3 residues: CASSDSGTSNERLFF. The sequenced part of the CDR3 DNA is TGTGCCAGCAGTGACTCCGGGACATCCAACGAA.

Remarks on this clone: Mouse gene names and germline throughout. The chain's CDR3 is CASSEWDFYEQYF. CDR3 DNA, as far as it was read: TGTGCCAGCAGTGAATGGGACTTTTAT. The J gene is TRBJ2-7, the V gene TRBV13-1, with D tentatively TRBD2 (6 bases). Coverage ceases 4 residues before the CDR3 finishes, and the germline J gene fills in the end. Germline assignment: CDR1 NSHNY and CDR2 SYGAGN. The CDR3 consists of 13 residues.

This clone was counted ten times or more. The genes and germline here are from mouse. Read coverage stops 4 residues before the CDR3 terminus; the germline J gene supplies the remainder. The V and J genes are TRBV13-3 and TRBJ2-3, with 9 bases aligning to TRBD2. V was clipped by 0 bases and J by 3 bases; unmatched bases: 5. Germline V gene sequence: CDR1 NNHDY, CDR2 SYVADS. The CDR3 sequence is 16 residues long. CDR3 sequence reads: CASSDALGGLAETLYF. The DNA read from the CDR3 is TGTGCCAGCAGTGATGCATTGGGGGGGCTCGCAGAA.

As concerns this clone: Gene labels here are mouse ones. The CDR3 goes on 4 residues after the read ends, and that part is filled in from the germline J gene. The genes are TRBV13-3 and TRBJ2-1; 7 nucleotides match TRBD2. V shed 3 bases, J shed 3 bases, and the junction held 9 bases outside the gene matches. The CDR3 spans 16 residues. Germline V gene lookup returns CDR1 NNHDY and CDR2 SYVADS. The part of the CDR3 DNA that was read is TGTGCCAGCAGTGGCCTTAGGGTGGGGGGCTATGCT. This gives the protein CASSGLRVGGYA. The entire CDR3 sequence reads CASSGLRVGGYAEQFF.

Concerning this clone: The germline and genes are mouse ones. The read ends 4 residues early relative to the CDR3; the germline J gene fills the gap. The V call is TRBV13-1, the J call TRBJ2-7, with 9 bases matching TRBD1. In germline, CDR1 is NSHNY, CDR2 SYGAGN. CDR3 length: 13 amino acids. This CDR3 is CASGDRAGDEQYF. The CDR3 DNA, read in part, is TGTGCCAGCGGGGACAGGGCCGGTGAT.